These T cell receptor beta chains were read from a single sample in a study of response to subunit inactivated influenza vaccine. TCRdb recomputed calls from the RT-PCR reads with MiXCR, one row per CDR3 protein. The sample consists of approximately 700,000 distinct CDR3 sequences, 15% to 17% of them appearing once. This sample comprised PBMCs from blood, obtained 11 to 12 days after vaccination. These receptors originate from a man aged 50 or older who received an inactivated influenza vaccine. The CDR3 runs from the conserved cysteine through the conserved F or W. A D gene is named only where the DNA matches it firmly. Size is omitted from some rows. Given values are once, few, many or a class for expanded clones.

clone size	V gene	J gene	D gene	CDR3 protein
.	TRBV29-1	TRBJ2-7	TRBD2	CSPFFGGLAQYEQYF
.	TRBV12-3/TRBV12-4	TRBJ1-4	TRBD1	CASSRGQGAANEKLFF
.	TRBV9	TRBJ2-1	TRBD2	CASSPWTSLDNEQFF
.	TRBV28	TRBJ1-2	.	CASRTGTFYGYTF
many	TRBV10-2	TRBJ1-5	.	CASSDEQGNNQPQHF
few	TRBV5-1	TRBJ2-2	.	CASSLLGAIGELFF
few	TRBV2	TRBJ2-5	TRBD2	CASSLPSGMQETQYF
few	TRBV15	TRBJ2-5	.	CATSSLTRETQYF
.	TRBV18	TRBJ2-7	.	CASSPPQGLSYEQYF
.	TRBV20-1	TRBJ2-7	.	CSAGRGRYEQYF
few	TRBV10-3	TRBJ2-7	TRBD1	CAISESRTGVHEQYF
many	TRBV7-2	TRBJ2-5	TRBD2	CASSTSSGSQETQYF
few	TRBV12-3/TRBV12-4	TRBJ1-6	TRBD1	CASTSPGTVNSPLHF
.	TRBV4-3	TRBJ2-3	.	CASSQERSAGTDTQYF
.	TRBV11-2	TRBJ2-5	TRBD2	CGSSLGVLAGEAQETQYF
.	TRBV20-1	TRBJ2-1	TRBD1	CSARDLDRGIANEQFF
.	TRBV7-8	TRBJ1-5	.	CASSLQPGQPQHF
many	TRBV30	TRBJ2-7	TRBD1	CAWSYLPGQEAYEQYF
.	TRBV7-3	TRBJ2-7	TRBD2	CASSLMAGAAYEQYF
.	TRBV7-9	TRBJ1-2	.	CASRRAGEGYTF
.	TRBV12-3/TRBV12-4	TRBJ2-7	TRBD1	CASSFRGQDHEQYF
.	TRBV5-1	TRBJ1-4	.	CASSQDGRRSEKLFF
many	TRBV5-1	TRBJ2-2	.	CASSPAGGSNTGELFF
few	TRBV5-1	TRBJ2-7	TRBD2	CASSLAGTRTSEQYF
many	TRBV12-3/TRBV12-4	TRBJ1-2	TRBD1	CASSRTGGRGYTF
.	TRBV24-1	TRBJ2-7	.	CATSDPGYEQYF
many	TRBV11-2	TRBJ2-7	.	CASSETTGTPVEQYF
many	TRBV29-1	TRBJ2-2	TRBD1	CSVGGQGNTGELFF